This T cell receptor beta chain was captured in a study of blood T cell repertoires in COVID-19. Study-wide context: Whether acute or convalescent, the COVID-19 samples came from the United States, Italy and Spain. PBMCs, B-cell-depleted T cells, or T cells provided the cDNA or gDNA that made up the material.

Original data processing: Amplification from reference gene primers served as the basis for estimated nucleated cell counts. The repertoire was sequenced with immunoSEQ multiplex PCR; TCRdb's copy has only in-frame clones and lacks some. Clone size and V and J calls were adopted from that table, with D and trimming inferred from the DNA. The table has roughly 380,000 clones, roughly 85% seen once. The germline V gene has CDR1 SGHNT and CDR2 YYREEE (reference sequence). V was trimmed by 4 bases and J by 4 bases, leaving 8 bases between them. The CDR3 covers 12 residues. Input material: peripheral blood. The origin of this receptor is a woman aged 18 to 35 with acute or convalescent COVID-19. This rearrangement joins TRBV5-4 to TRBJ1-1; a weak D match, TRBD1 (6 bases). The CDR3 is CASSTGTTEAFF. DNA of the CDR3: TGTGCCAGCAGCACAGGGACCACTGAAGCTTTCTTT. Combining the CDR3 with reference TRBV5-4 and TRBJ1-1 gives the whole variable domain ETGVTQSPTHLIKTRGQQVTLRCSSQSGHNTVSWYQQALGQGPQFIFQYYREEENGRGNFPPRFSGLQFPNYSSELNVNALELDDSALYLCASSTGTTEAFFGQGTRLTVV.